Each of the 2 T cell receptor beta chains below was sequenced from the same sample in a study of regulatory T cells in long-lasting Graves disease. The time point: persistent/refractory GD, antithyroid drugs over 5 years with positive TRAb. After RNA was extracted from PBMCs, the TCR library was made from it. To make TCR beta libraries, researchers used iRepertoire HTBI primers and Arm-PCR of CDR3 regions. TCRdb fed the multiplex PCR reads into MiXCR, producing one record per CDR3 protein. The sample consists of 250,000 to 300,000 distinct CDR3 sequences, roughly a fifth of them appearing once. Here the sequenced sample was peripheral blood mononuclear cells (PBMCs), taken when the disease was refractory, from a patient treated with antithyroid drugs. The receptors derive from a female donor with Graves disease.

Turning to this clonotype: A much larger clone lies one base from this, so it may be a read error. The rearrangement uses TRBV27 and TRBJ2-5, with 7 nucleotides matching TRBD1. Germline assignment: CDR1 MNHEY and CDR2 SMNVEV (reference sequence). This CDR3 spans 12 amino acids. The CDR3 DNA reads as TGTGCCAGCGGGGGACAGCAAGAGACCCGGTACTTC. Protein: CASGGQQETRYF.

V and J are TRBV5-1 and TRBJ2-1, with 11 bases lining up with TRBD2. The germline gives CDR1 SGHRS, CDR2 YFSETQ. This CDR3 spans 15 amino acids. V shed 4 bases, J shed 9 bases, and the junction held 9 bases outside the gene matches. The CDR3 protein is CASSATSGSYGEQFF. The CDR3 DNA reads as TGCGCCAGCAGCGCCACTAGCGGGAGCTATGGTGAGCAGTTCTTC.